The rows below give T cell receptor beta chains drawn from one sample of a study of blood T cell repertoires in COVID-19. Repertoires were generated with immunoSEQ multiplex PCR, while TCRdb's copy carries only in-frame clones and drops some. In the table there are about 50,000 clones, roughly four fifths of which are singletons. Sequenced: peripheral blood. The receptors were gathered from an elderly woman with COVID-19, enrolled during active disease. CDR3s include the opening cysteine and the closing phenylalanine or tryptophan. The D gene is left open where the match is weak. Clone sizes are given selectively: once, few, many, or a class where the clone is expanded.

J | D | size | V | CDR3 | DNA
TRBJ1-5 | - | - | TRBV19 | CASSRLPSNQPQHF | TGTGCCAGTAGTAGGCTTCCCAGCAATCAGCCCCAGCATTTT
TRBJ2-3 | TRBD2 | once | TRBV5-1 | CASSLAGGTSTDTQYF | TGCGCCAGCAGCTTGGCGGGAGGGACTAGCACAGATACGCAGTATTTT
TRBJ2-7 | - | - | TRBV6-5 | CASSAGGWEQYF | TGTGCCAGCAGCGCCGGCGGGTGGGAGCAGTACTTC
TRBJ1-1 | TRBD1 | - | TRBV7-6 | CASSQFITGAEAFF | TGTGCCAGCAGCCAATTCATTACAGGGGCTGAAGCTTTCTTT
TRBJ1-1 | - | - | TRBV2 | CASSEMVVGGGTEAFF | TGTGCCAGCAGTGAAATGGTGGTCGGGGGTGGAACTGAAGCTTTCTTT
TRBJ2-7 | TRBD1 | - | TRBV10-3 | CAISEGRGREQYF | TGTGCCATCAGTGAGGGCAGGGGGCGCGAGCAGTACTTC
TRBJ1-5 | TRBD1 | - | TRBV19 | CASSMGTGLDQPQHF | TGTGCCAGTAGTATGGGGACAGGGTTAGATCAGCCCCAGCATTTT
TRBJ2-1 | TRBD2 | - | TRBV6-1 | CASSEWASGNNEQFF | TGTGCCAGCAGTGAATGGGCTAGCGGGAACAATGAGCAGTTCTTC
TRBJ1-4 | - | - | TRBV4-1 | CASSQDAAGAREKLFF | TGCGCCAGCAGCCAAGATGCCGCAGGGGCTAGGGAAAAACTGTTTTTT
TRBJ2-7 | - | - | TRBV29-1 | CSAQRESREQYF | TGCAGCGCTCAACGGGAGTCTAGGGAGCAGTACTTC
TRBJ2-2 | - | - | TRBV3-1/TRBV3-2 | CASSPTLNTGELFF | TGTGCCAGCAGCCCAACATTGAACACCGGGGAGCTGTTTTTT
TRBJ1-5 | TRBD1 | medium-sized | TRBV29-1 | CSATGAGQPQHF | TGCAGCGCGACAGGGGCGGGTCAGCCCCAGCATTTT
TRBJ2-7 | - | - | TRBV30 | CAWSIRGYEQYF | TGTGCCTGGAGTATAAGGGGCTACGAGCAGTACTTC
TRBJ2-2 | - | few | TRBV6-2/TRBV6-3 | CASSYQVYTGELFF | TGTGCCAGCAGTTATCAGGTTTACACCGGGGAGCTGTTTTTT
TRBJ2-1 | - | - | TRBV11-2 | CASSFGLKLNEQFF | TGTGCCAGCAGTTTTGGACTTAAACTGAATGAGCAGTTCTTC
TRBJ1-2 | TRBD1 | - | TRBV28 | CASRPSPGTGVGYGYTF | TGTGCCAGCAGACCTAGTCCCGGGACAGGGGTTGGCTATGGCTACACCTTC
TRBJ2-3 | TRBD2 | - | TRBV5-6 | CASSLGTSVPSTDTQYF | TGTGCCAGCAGCCTCGGGACTAGCGTTCCTAGCACAGATACGCAGTATTTT
TRBJ2-3 | TRBD2 | - | TRBV6-5 | CASRLAGGTDTQYF | TGTGCCAGCAGACTAGCGGGAGGCACAGATACGCAGTATTTT
TRBJ2-7 | - | - | TRBV6-5 | CASSQTQAYEQYF | TGTGCCAGCAGTCAGACACAGGCCTACGAGCAGTACTTC
TRBJ2-2 | - | - | TRBV24-1 | CATSDWTNTGELFF | TGTGCCACCAGTGATTGGACAAACACCGGGGAGCTGTTTTTT
TRBJ1-6 | TRBD1 | - | TRBV9 | CASSVEGQGTSPLHF | TGTGCCAGCAGCGTAGAGGGACAGGGAACCTCACCCCTCCACTTT
TRBJ2-7 | TRBD1 | - | TRBV28 | CASSFRDRGAYEQYF | TGTGCCAGCAGTTTCCGGGACAGGGGAGCCTACGAGCAGTACTTC
TRBJ1-4 | - | - | TRBV19 | CASSIGYGGSGEKLFF | TGTGCCAGTAGTATTGGGTACGGGGGGAGCGGTGAAAAACTGTTTTTT
TRBJ2-3 | - | - | TRBV30 | CAWSPGVGGTDTQYF | TGTGCCTGGAGCCCGGGTGTGGGAGGCACAGATACGCAGTATTTT
TRBJ2-3 | - | - | TRBV15 | CATSRDGRTDTQYF | TGTGCCACCAGCAGAGATGGCAGAACAGATACGCAGTATTTT
TRBJ2-4 | TRBD2 | once | TRBV27 | CASSLGLAGVGNIQYF | TGTGCCAGCAGTTTAGGACTAGCGGGAGTAGGAAACATTCAGTACTTC
TRBJ2-1 | TRBD2 | once | TRBV11-3 | CASSLDGLAGGRGYNEQFF | TGTGCCAGCAGCTTAGATGGACTAGCGGGAGGCCGGGGATACAATGAGCAGTTCTTC
TRBJ2-1 | - | - | TRBV20-1 | CSASLLYNEQFF | TGCAGTGCTAGTCTACTTTACAATGAGCAGTTCTTC
TRBJ1-6 | TRBD1 | - | TRBV19 | CASSGQDNSPLHF | TGTGCCAGCTCAGGACAGGATAATTCACCCCTCCACTTT
TRBJ2-3 | - | - | TRBV11-3 | CASSPGRSTTDTQYF | TGTGCCAGCAGCCCGGGTCGGTCTACCACAGATACGCAGTATTTT
TRBJ1-1 | TRBD1 | - | TRBV19 | CASSRDRNTEAFF | TGTGCCAGTAGTAGGGACAGGAACACTGAAGCTTTCTTT
TRBJ2-3 | TRBD2 | - | TRBV7-9 | CASSLSGGRIDTQYF | TGTGCCAGCAGCTTAAGTGGCGGGAGGATAGATACGCAGTATTTT
TRBJ2-1 | - | - | TRBV15 | CATSRQINEQFF | TGTGCCACCAGCAGACAGATCAATGAGCAGTTCTTC
TRBJ2-5 | - | - | TRBV18 | CASSPPGFQETQYF | TGTGCCAGCTCACCACCGGGCTTCCAAGAGACCCAGTACTTC
TRBJ2-2 | - | once | TRBV7-9 | CASTSWASGELFF | TGTGCCAGCACCTCGTGGGCGTCCGGGGAGCTGTTTTTT
TRBJ2-7 | TRBD2 | - | TRBV6-5 | CASTTGTSGRGEQYF | TGTGCCAGCACCACGGGGACTAGCGGGAGGGGCGAGCAGTACTTC
TRBJ2-7 | TRBD2 | - | TRBV5-8 | CASSLSSGSTSYEQYF | TGTGCCAGCAGCTTGAGTAGCGGGAGTACATCCTACGAGCAGTACTTC
TRBJ2-7 | - | - | TRBV7-8 | CASSLVRGWGSRSYEQYF | TGTGCCAGCAGCTTAGTCAGGGGTTGGGGTTCTCGGTCCTACGAGCAGTACTTC
TRBJ2-5 | TRBD1 | - | TRBV30 | CAWSDETGGWKTQYF | TGTGCCTGGAGCGATGAGACAGGGGGCTGGAAGACCCAGTACTTC
TRBJ1-6 | TRBD1 | - | TRBV10-3 | CAISDRGTDNSPLHF | TGTGCCATCAGTGACCGCGGGACAGATAATTCACCCCTCCACTTT
TRBJ1-3 | - | - | TRBV7-3 | CASSSQGTAGNTIYF | TGTGCCAGCAGCTCCCAGGGTACTGCCGGAAACACCATATATTTT
TRBJ1-6 | TRBD1 | once | TRBV19 | CASSISRQGLNSPLHF | TGTGCCAGTAGTATAAGCCGACAGGGACTTAATTCACCCCTCCACTTT